This T cell receptor (beta chain) comes out of a study of shared clonotypes between healthy human individuals. Germline V CDR1 and CDR2: SGHRS, YFSETQ. The CDR3 runs 14 residues. Deletions cut 5 bases from V and 3 bases from J, with 14 bases between. Profiling relied on immunoSEQ multiplex PCR, and the TCRdb table lists in-frame clones only, not all of them. The data hold around 1.1 million clones, with approximately 78% observed a single time. The source is a young man in good health. Some clones in this sample may be carry-over from other donors' samples. The chain is built from TRBV5-1 and TRBJ1-2; maybe TRBD1 (5 bases). The sample was memory CD4+ T cells from PBMCs. Noted subset: CD45RA-negative fraction. The CDR3 region has the DNA TGCGCCAGCAGTGTCGGCAGGGTAGACTATGGCTACACCTTC. Translation gives CASSVGRVDYGYTF.